This passage covers 11 T cell receptor beta chains from one sample sequenced in a study of shared clonotypes between healthy human individuals. This table comes from immunoSEQ multiplex PCR, and its TCRdb copy is limited to in-frame clones, with some not included. The data contain some 2,000,000 clones, 85% to 95% of them seen just once; the ten biggest clones take up 1.1%. Naive CD8 cells, CD45RO-negative and positively selected for CCR7, excluded terminally differentiated effector memory CD45RA+ cells. The sequenced sample was naive CD8+ T cells sorted from blood. The source of these receptors is a man younger than 30 in good health.

The chain links TRBV29-1 to TRBJ1-6; 11 bases line up with TRBD1. The CDR3 consists of 14 residues. Per the germline V gene, CDR1 is SQVTM and CDR2 is ANQGSEA. The V gene end was trimmed by 8 bases and the J gene end by 8 bases; junction bases not matched to a gene: 8. CDR3 in amino acids: CSYWTGGLDSPLHF. In DNA form, the CDR3 reads TGCAGCTATTGGACAGGGGGCCTGGATTCACCCCTCCACTTT.

This clone was recorded only once. V usage is TRBV27 and J usage is TRBJ1-1; maybe TRBD1 (5 bases). The germline gives CDR1 MNHEY, CDR2 SMNVEV (reference sequence). This CDR3 has 16 residues. V was pared by 3 bases and J by 0 bases, with 14 bases between. The CDR3 spells CASSFNLDSMNTEAFF. CDR3 DNA sequence: TGTGCCAGCAGTTTCAACCTCGACAGTATGAACACTGAAGCTTTCTTT.

The chain has TRBV23-1 and TRBJ2-3; a possible D gene is TRBD1 (5 bases). TRBV23-1 is marked as an open reading frame, function uncertain. With 0 bases removed from V and 1 base from J, the gap between germline ends came to 14 bases. This CDR3 is 17 amino acids long. CDR3 loop: CASSQSPGRAGTDTQYF. As DNA, the CDR3 is TGCGCCAGCAGTCAATCCCCCGGCAGGGCGGGCACAGATACGCAGTATTTT.

This sequence joins TRBV2 and TRBJ2-1; possibly TRBD1 for D (5 bases). Per germline, CDR1 SNHLY and CDR2 FYNNEI. This CDR3 has 13 amino acids. V was clipped by 11 bases and J by 4 bases, with 15 bases between them. For the CDR3, the DNA is TGTGCCGCTTTGGAAGGGGATTACAATGAGCAGTTCTTC. Translated: CAALEGDYNEQFF.

The chain is built from TRBV27 and TRBJ2-7, with D maybe TRBD2 (6 bases). Per the germline V gene, CDR1 is MNHEY and CDR2 is SMNVEV (reference sequence). The V gene lost 5 bases and the J gene lost 3 bases, with 8 bases spanning the gap. The CDR3 runs to 12 residues. DNA for the CDR3: TGTGCCAGCAGTCGGGGGAACTACGAGCAGTACTTC. Its translation: CASSRGNYEQYF.

The V call is TRBV4-3, the J call TRBJ2-5; D is perhaps TRBD2 (6 bases). The CDR3 runs to 15 residues. V was clipped by 4 bases and J by 5 bases, with 17 bases between them. In germline, CDR1 is LGHNA, CDR2 YSLEER. The CDR3 region is CASSRLKEGRETQYF. The DNA of the CDR3 is TGCGCCAGCAGCCGATTAAAGGAGGGGAGGGAGACCCAGTACTTC.

This chain joins TRBV5-6 and TRBJ2-7; D perhaps matches TRBD1 (6 bases). This CDR3 region has 14 residues. From germline, CDR1 is SGHDT and CDR2 YYEEEE. The V gene lost 5 bases and the J gene lost 5 bases, with 17 bases spanning the gap. The CDR3 loop reads CASRPGTYLHEQYF. In DNA, the CDR3 is TGTGCCAGCAGACCCGGGACATATCTTCACGAGCAGTACTTC. Combining the CDR3 with reference TRBV5-6 and TRBJ2-7 gives the whole variable domain DAGVTQSPTHLIKTRGQQVTLRCSPKSGHDTVSWYQQALGQGPQFIFQYYEEEERQRGNFPDRFSGHQFPNYSSELNVNALLLGDSALYLCASRPGTYLHEQYFGPGTRLTVT.

The rearrangement uses TRBV30 and TRBJ1-5, with D uncertain. CDR1 and CDR2 (germline): GTSNPN, SVGIG (reference sequence). V lost 0 bases to trimming and J lost 1 base, with 10 bases between them. The CDR3 covers 15 residues. In DNA form, the CDR3 reads TGTGCCTGGAGTGTAAGAGGAGGAAGCAATCAGCCCCAGCATTTT. Its protein is CAWSVRGGSNQPQHF. The full variable domain, with the rest looked up from reference TRBV30 and TRBJ1-5, is SQTIHQWPATLVQPVGSPLSLECTVEGTSNPNLYWYRQAAGRGLQLLFYSVGIGQISSEVPQNLSASRPQDRQFILSSKKLLLSDSGFYLCAWSVRGGSNQPQHFGDGTRLSIL.

The chain employs TRBV4-1 and TRBJ2-7; TRBD1 is a possible D gene (6 bases). The CDR3 consists of 14 residues. Germline assignment: CDR1 MGHRA and CDR2 YSYEKL. Trimming shortened V by 0 bases and J by 5 bases, and 11 bases separated the two germline ends. The CDR3 reads CASSQEGGLDEQYF. The CDR3 DNA reads as TGCGCCAGCAGCCAAGAAGGGGGTCTAGACGAGCAGTACTTC.

This CDR3 is CASSGTLTDTQYF. For the CDR3, the DNA is TGTGCCAGCAGCGGGACCCTCACAGATACGCAGTATTTT. This chain uses TRBV11-2 with TRBJ2-3; D possibly uses TRBD1 or TRBD2 (5 bases each). The CDR3 loop spans 13 amino acids. The V and J ends lost 5 bases and 2 bases respectively, with 8 bases between them. Germline V gene lookup returns CDR1 SGHAT and CDR2 FQNNGV.

On this clone: The junction shows a germline mismatch at one end, possibly a read error. The chain uses TRBV6-1 and TRBJ1-1, with D tentatively TRBD1 (6 bases). This CDR3 is built from 16 residues. The germline CDR1 and CDR2 sequences are MNHNS and SASEGT. The CDR3 DNA is TGTGCCAGCAGGGAAGGGGGGACTCCCATGAACACTGAAGCTTTCTTT. Its protein product is CASREGGTPMNTEAFF.